This T cell receptor (beta chain) appears in the sequencing data of a study of T-cell memory formation after mild COVID-19. The table lists this clonotype with a few counts. Germline V CDR1 and CDR2: MDHEN, SYDVKM. The V end was cut by 1 base, the J end by 1 base, with 14 bases between. This CDR3 has 16 residues. TCRdb re-analysed the 5' RACE reads in MiXCR, keeping a single row per CDR3 protein. The sample lists 100,000 or so distinct CDR3 sequences; around 10% were seen once. Sequenced sample: PBMCs or a T cell subset sorted from them (not recorded which). The origin of this receptor is a man younger than 30 who had mild COVID-19 (a few samples of this study predate the infection). Cell type and time point are not known. The rearrangement uses TRBV28 and TRBJ2-7; D is possibly TRBD1 (5 bases). CDR3 loop: CASSLLDRITSYEQYF. The CDR3 DNA sequence: TGTGCCAGCAGTTTATTAGACAGAATAACTTCCTACGAGCAGTACTTC.